One sample yielded the 19 T cell receptor beta chains listed below, sequenced in a study of cytomegalovirus exposure and HLA in healthy donors. 13 Jbeta primers and 60 Vbeta primers were used for the PCR. Repertoires were generated with immunoSEQ multiplex PCR, while TCRdb's copy carries only in-frame clones and drops some. The sample gives about 120,000 clones, 77% of which show up once; 5.8% is in the top ten. The sample consisted of PBMCs. These receptors all stem from a man younger than 30 in good health and CMV-seropositive.

V and J are TRBV6-5 and TRBJ2-5; D might be TRBD2 (5 bases). The J call may be wrong; the DNA end is better matched by TRBJ2-7. CDR3 length equals 15 residues. CDR1 is MNHEY, CDR2 SVGAGI, per germline. This chain's CDR3 is CASSSSRGSSYEQYF. The CDR3 coding sequence is TGTGCCAGCAGTTCCTCGAGAGGGAGTAGCTACGAGCAGTACTTC.

The gene calls are TRBV30 and TRBJ1-2; 7 bases are shared with TRBD1. V lost 8 bases, J lost 4 bases, and 10 bases stayed unmatched. The germline V gene has CDR1 GTSNPN and CDR2 SVGIG (reference sequence). The length of the CDR3 is 13 residues. CDR3 bases: TGTGCCAGCACTCCAGGGACAGCCTATGGCTACACCTTC. Protein sequence: CASTPGTAYGYTF.

The V call is TRBV11-2, the J call TRBJ1-1; no firm D call. The CDR3 extends over 13 amino acids. Trimming removed 3 bases from V and 4 bases from J, with 9 bases in between. Germline CDR1 and CDR2: SGHAT and FQNNGV. CDR3 nucleotide sequence: TGTGCCAGCAGCTTGGCCACGGGCACTGAAGCTTTCTTT. This encodes CASSLATGTEAFF.

The V call is TRBV27, the J call TRBJ2-3, with no clear D. V shed 11 bases and J shed 11 bases, with 14 bases lying between them. The germline CDR1 and CDR2 sequences are MNHEY and SMNVEV (reference sequence). This CDR3 comprises 10 residues. CDR3 sequence (DNA): TGTGCCTGCGGTTATGTAATGCAGTATTTT. Translated, it gives CACGYVMQYF.

The J gene is TRBJ1-3, the V gene TRBV28, with D possibly matching TRBD1 (6 bases). CDR3 length: 14 amino acids. Trimming left V 7 bases short and J 4 bases short, with 14 bases between. The germline V gene has CDR1 MDHEN and CDR2 SYDVKM. The DNA for the CDR3 is TGTGCCAGCAAGCGGGGGGCTTCAGGAAACACCATATATTTT. It translates to CASKRGASGNTIYF.

The chain couples TRBV20-1 to TRBJ1-1, with D possibly matching TRBD1 (6 bases). Germline-derived CDR1 and CDR2 are DFQATT and SNEGSKA (reference sequence). The CDR3 consists of 11 residues. Deletions cut 6 bases from V and 5 bases from J, with 10 bases between. CDR3 sequence (DNA): TGCAGTGCGCAACAGGGTACTGAAGCTTTCTTT. Translating gives CSAQQGTEAFF.

The table lists this clone with a few counts. The rearrangement uses TRBV4-2 and TRBJ2-7; the match to TRBD2 covers 13 bases. Unmatched junction bases numbered 0, after V lost 1 base and J lost 3 bases. Per the germline V gene, CDR1 is LGHNA and CDR2 is YNFKEQ. The CDR3 contains 15 residues. This CDR3 reads CASSQGLAGGYEQYF. The CDR3 DNA reads TGTGCCAGCAGCCAAGGACTAGCGGGGGGCTACGAGCAGTACTTC.

This chain links TRBV7-3 with TRBJ1-4, with D possibly TRBD1 on 5 matching bases. Germline values: CDR1 SGHTA, CDR2 FQGTGA. The CDR3 covers 15 residues. Trimming pared 5 bases from V and 8 bases from J, leaving 18 bases between. The chain's CDR3 is CASSASGGAGEKLFF. In DNA form, the CDR3 reads TGTGCCAGCAGCGCCTCGGGAGGGGCCGGGGAAAAACTGTTTTTT.

The chain couples TRBV11-2 to TRBJ2-2, with 8 bases that match TRBD2. Trimming removed 5 bases from V and 4 bases from J; junction bases left unmatched: 9. The germline gives CDR1 SGHAT, CDR2 FQNNGV. The CDR3 totals 16 residues. CDR3 nucleotide sequence: TGTGCCAGCAGCCACACTAGCGGAGGCAGCACCGGGGAGCTGTTTTTT. Its translation: CASSHTSGGSTGELFF. The variable domain in full, with the rest retrieved from reference TRBV11-2 and TRBJ2-2, is EAGVAQSPRYKIIEKRQSVAFWCNPISGHATLYWYQQILGQGPKLLIQFQNNGVVDDSQLPKDRFSAERLKGVDSTLKIQPAKLEDSAVYLCASSHTSGGSTGELFFGEGSRLTVL.

The chain recombines TRBV7-2 with TRBJ1-5, with 11 bases matching TRBD1. Germline-derived CDR1 and CDR2 are SGHTA and FQGNSA. CDR3 length: 14 amino acids. The trim removed 3 bases at V and 7 bases at J, leaving 2 bases unmatched. CDR3 coding DNA: TGTGCCAGCAGCTTGAGGGACAGGGGGCAGCCCCAGCATTTT. Its translation: CASSLRDRGQPQHF.

The chain is built from TRBV6-5 and TRBJ2-1, with unresolved D. This CDR3 region has 13 residues. Deletions cut 7 bases from V and 7 bases from J, with 14 bases between. In germline, CDR1 is MNHEY, CDR2 SVGAGI. In DNA form, the CDR3 reads TGTGCCAGCACCCCCATGGGCAGAAATGAGCAGTTCTTC. Its protein product is CASTPMGRNEQFF.

V is TRBV4-1 and J is TRBJ1-5; no definite D call. The germline V gene encodes CDR1 MGHRA and CDR2 YSYEKL. The CDR3 covers 15 residues. Trimming stripped 0 bases from V and 4 bases from J, with 10 bases between. This CDR3 reads CASSQDSVRNQPQHF. The CDR3 DNA sequence: TGCGCCAGCAGCCAAGATAGTGTCAGGAATCAGCCCCAGCATTTT.

This clone was observed a handful of times. The chain employs TRBV19 and TRBJ1-4; D gene ambiguous. Looked up from germline, CDR1 is LNHDA and CDR2 is SQIVND (reference sequence). The CDR3 runs to 15 residues. The V end was cut by 5 bases, the J end by 0 bases, with 10 bases between. The CDR3 reads CASSPYLATNEKLFF. CDR3 nucleotide sequence: TGTGCCAGTAGTCCCTACCTTGCAACTAATGAAAAACTGTTTTTT.

This clone has more than one count but fewer than ten. The V call is TRBV5-4, the J call TRBJ1-1, with TRBD1 matching 9 bases. V gave up 4 bases and J gave up 0 bases; unmatched junction bases: 4. Germline V gives CDR1 SGHNT, CDR2 YYREEE (reference sequence). The CDR3 length is 15 residues. CDR3 loop: CASSLQGALNTEAFF. Written as DNA, the CDR3 is TGTGCCAGCAGCCTACAGGGGGCTTTGAACACTGAAGCTTTCTTT. Full variable domain (remainder filled in from reference TRBV5-4 and TRBJ1-1): ETGVTQSPTHLIKTRGQQVTLRCSSQSGHNTVSWYQQALGQGPQFIFQYYREEENGRGNFPPRFSGLQFPNYSSELNVNALELDDSALYLCASSLQGALNTEAFFGQGTRLTVV.

Concerning this clone: One end of the junction fails to match germline, which may point to a read error. V gene TRBV7-7 combines with J gene TRBJ2-3, with TRBD1 matching over 10 bases. The germline V gene encodes CDR1 SSHAT and CDR2 FNYEAQ (reference sequence). This CDR3 has 14 amino acids. CDR3 nucleotides: TGTGCTAGCAGCAAGACAGGGGGCAGGGATACGCAGTATTTT. Its protein is CASSKTGGRDTQYF.

The chain has TRBV19 and TRBJ1-5; D unclear. V lost 4 bases and J lost 3, with 19 bases in between. The CDR3 runs 17 residues. Germline values: CDR1 LNHDA, CDR2 SQIVND (reference sequence). The CDR3 spells CASSNHPTRGYNQPQHF. The DNA of the CDR3 is TGTGCCAGTAGTAACCACCCCACAAGAGGCTACAATCAGCCCCAGCATTTT. Variable domain in full (rest from reference TRBV19 and TRBJ1-5): DGGITQSPKYLFRKEGQNVTLSCEQNLNHDAMYWYRQDPGQGLRLIYYSQIVNDFQKGDIAEGYSVSREKKESFPLTVTSAQKNPTAFYLCASSNHPTRGYNQPQHFGDGTRLSIL.

This chain connects TRBV27 to TRBJ2-6, with D unresolved. The V and J ends lost 3 bases and 2 bases respectively, with 8 bases between them. This CDR3 is built from 15 residues. The germline gives CDR1 MNHEY, CDR2 SMNVEV (reference sequence). DNA for the CDR3: TGTGCCAGCAGTTTTGAGAGAGCTGGGGCCAACGTCCTGACTTTC. This encodes CASSFERAGANVLTF.

The rearrangement uses TRBV7-9 and TRBJ2-2; D uncertain. Per the germline V gene, CDR1 is SEHNR and CDR2 is FQNEAQ (reference sequence). CDR3 length equals 15 residues. The V end lost 1 base, the J end lost 0 bases, and 6 bases lay between the germline ends. CDR3 sequence reads: CASSLDTTNTGELFF. The CDR3 bases are TGTGCCAGCAGCTTAGACACCACGAACACCGGGGAGCTGTTTTTT.

V usage is TRBV5-4 and J usage is TRBJ2-2; 9 bases match TRBD2. This CDR3 spans 17 amino acids. The trim removed 0 bases at V and 0 bases at J, leaving 3 bases unmatched. CDR1 SGHNT and CDR2 YYREEE come from the germline V gene (reference sequence). In DNA, the CDR3 is TGTGCCAGCAGCTTGGATCCTAGCGGGGCGAACACCGGGGAGCTGTTTTTT. Translation: CASSLDPSGANTGELFF.